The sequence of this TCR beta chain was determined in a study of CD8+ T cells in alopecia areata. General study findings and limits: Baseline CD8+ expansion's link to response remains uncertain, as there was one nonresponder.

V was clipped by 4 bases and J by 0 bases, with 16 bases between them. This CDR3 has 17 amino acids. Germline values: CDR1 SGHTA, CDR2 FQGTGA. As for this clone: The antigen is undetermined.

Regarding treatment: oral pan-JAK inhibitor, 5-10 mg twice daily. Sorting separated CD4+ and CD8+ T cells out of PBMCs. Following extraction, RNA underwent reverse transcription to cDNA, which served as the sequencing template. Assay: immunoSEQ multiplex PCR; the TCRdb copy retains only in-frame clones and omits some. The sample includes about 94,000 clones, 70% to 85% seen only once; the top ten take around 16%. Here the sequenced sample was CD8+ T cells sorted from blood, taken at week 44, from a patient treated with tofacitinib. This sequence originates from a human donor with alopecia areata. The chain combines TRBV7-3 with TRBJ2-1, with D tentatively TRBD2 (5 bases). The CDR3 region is CASSSTGLGSSYNEQFF. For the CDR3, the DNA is TGTGCCAGCAGCTCCACGGGTTTGGGGAGCTCCTACAATGAGCAGTTCTTC. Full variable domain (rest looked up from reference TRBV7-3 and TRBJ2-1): GAGVSQTPSNKVTEKGKYVELRCDPISGHTALYWYRQSLGQGPEFLIYFQGTGAADDSGLPNDRFFAVRPEGSVSTLKIQRTERGDSAVYLCASSSTGLGSSYNEQFFGPGTRLTVL.